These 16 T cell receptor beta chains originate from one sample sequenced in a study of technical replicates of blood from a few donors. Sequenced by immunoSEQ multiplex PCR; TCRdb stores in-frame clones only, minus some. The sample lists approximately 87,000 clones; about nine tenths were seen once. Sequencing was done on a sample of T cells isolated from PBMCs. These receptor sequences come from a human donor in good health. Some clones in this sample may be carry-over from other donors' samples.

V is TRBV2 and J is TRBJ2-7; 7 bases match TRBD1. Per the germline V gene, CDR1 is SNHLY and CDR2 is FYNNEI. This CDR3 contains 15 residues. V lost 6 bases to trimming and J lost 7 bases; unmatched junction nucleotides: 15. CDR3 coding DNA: TGTGCCAGCAGCTCCGACAGGGAAATCATTCGAGAGCAGTACTTC. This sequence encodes CASSSDREIIREQYF.

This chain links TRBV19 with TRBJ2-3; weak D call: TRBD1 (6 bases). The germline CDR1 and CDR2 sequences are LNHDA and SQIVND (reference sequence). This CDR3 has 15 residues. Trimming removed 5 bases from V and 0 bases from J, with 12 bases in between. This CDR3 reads CASSWGTTSTDTQYF. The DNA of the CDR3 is TGTGCCAGTAGTTGGGGGACAACTAGCACAGATACGCAGTATTTT.

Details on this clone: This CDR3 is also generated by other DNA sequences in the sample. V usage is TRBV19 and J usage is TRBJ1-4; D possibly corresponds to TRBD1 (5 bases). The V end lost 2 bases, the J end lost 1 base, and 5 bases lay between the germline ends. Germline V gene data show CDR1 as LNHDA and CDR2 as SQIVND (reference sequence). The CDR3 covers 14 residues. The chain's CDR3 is CASSIQGTNEKLFF. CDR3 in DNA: TGTGCCAGTAGTATACAGGGAACTAATGAAAAACTGTTTTTT.

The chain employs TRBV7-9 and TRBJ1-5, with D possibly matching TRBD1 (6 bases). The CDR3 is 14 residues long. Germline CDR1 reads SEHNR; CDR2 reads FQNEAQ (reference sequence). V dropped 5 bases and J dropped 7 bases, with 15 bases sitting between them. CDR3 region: CASSGKGEVQPQHF. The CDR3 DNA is TGTGCCAGCAGCGGGAAGGGGGAAGTGCAGCCCCAGCATTTT.

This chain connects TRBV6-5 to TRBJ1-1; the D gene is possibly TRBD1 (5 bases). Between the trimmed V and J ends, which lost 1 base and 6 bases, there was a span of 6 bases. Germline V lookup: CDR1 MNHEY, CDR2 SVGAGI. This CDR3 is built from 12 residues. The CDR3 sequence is CASSYWGAEAFF. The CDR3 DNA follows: TGTGCCAGCAGTTACTGGGGGGCTGAAGCTTTCTTT.

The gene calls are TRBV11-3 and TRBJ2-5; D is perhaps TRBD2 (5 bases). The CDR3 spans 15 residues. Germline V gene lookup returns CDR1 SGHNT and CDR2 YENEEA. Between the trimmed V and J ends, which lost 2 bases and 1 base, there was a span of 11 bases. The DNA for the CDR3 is TGTGCCAGCAGCTTACGGGGTGGCGGCCAAGAGACCCAGTACTTC. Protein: CASSLRGGGQETQYF.

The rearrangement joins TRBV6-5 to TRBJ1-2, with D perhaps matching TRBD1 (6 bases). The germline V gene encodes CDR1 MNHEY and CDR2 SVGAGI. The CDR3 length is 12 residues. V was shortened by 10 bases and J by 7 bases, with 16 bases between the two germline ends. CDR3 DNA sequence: TGTGCCACCACGGGGGGCCCGAGTGGCTACACCTTC. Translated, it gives CATTGGPSGYTF.

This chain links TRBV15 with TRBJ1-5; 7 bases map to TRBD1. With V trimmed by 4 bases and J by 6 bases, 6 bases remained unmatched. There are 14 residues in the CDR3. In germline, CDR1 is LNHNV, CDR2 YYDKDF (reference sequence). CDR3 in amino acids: CATSTTGESQPQHF. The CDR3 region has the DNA TGTGCCACCAGCACTACAGGGGAGAGTCAGCCCCAGCATTTT. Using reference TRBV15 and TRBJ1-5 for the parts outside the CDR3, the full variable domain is DAMVIQNPRYQVTQFGKPVTLSCSQTLNHNVMYWYQQKSSQAPKLLFHYYDKDFNNEADTPDNFQSRRPNTSFCFLDIRSPGLGDTAMYLCATSTTGESQPQHFGDGTRLSIL.

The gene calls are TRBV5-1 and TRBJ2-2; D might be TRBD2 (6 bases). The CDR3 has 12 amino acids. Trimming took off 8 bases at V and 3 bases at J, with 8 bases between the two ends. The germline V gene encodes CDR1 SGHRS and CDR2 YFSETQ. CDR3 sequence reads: CASWEDTGELFF. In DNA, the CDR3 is TGCGCCAGTTGGGAGGACACCGGGGAGCTGTTTTTT.

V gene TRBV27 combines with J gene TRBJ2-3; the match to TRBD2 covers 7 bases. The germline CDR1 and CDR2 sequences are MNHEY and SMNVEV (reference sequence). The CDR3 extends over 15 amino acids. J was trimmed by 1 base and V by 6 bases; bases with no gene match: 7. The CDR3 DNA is TGTGCCAGCAGAGGACTAGACGGGGGCACAGATACGCAGTATTTT. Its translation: CASRGLDGGTDTQYF.

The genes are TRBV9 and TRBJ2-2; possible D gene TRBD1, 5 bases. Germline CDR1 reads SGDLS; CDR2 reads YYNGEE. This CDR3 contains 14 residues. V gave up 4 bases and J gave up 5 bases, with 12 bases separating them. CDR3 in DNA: TGTGCCAGCAGCATGTTACAGGATACCGGGGAGCTGTTTTTT. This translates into CASSMLQDTGELFF. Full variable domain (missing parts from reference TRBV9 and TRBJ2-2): DSGVTQTPKHLITATGQRVTLRCSPRSGDLSVYWYQQSLDQGLQFLIQYYNGEERAKGNILERFSAQQFPDLHSELNLSSLELGDSALYFCASSMLQDTGELFFGEGSRLTVL.

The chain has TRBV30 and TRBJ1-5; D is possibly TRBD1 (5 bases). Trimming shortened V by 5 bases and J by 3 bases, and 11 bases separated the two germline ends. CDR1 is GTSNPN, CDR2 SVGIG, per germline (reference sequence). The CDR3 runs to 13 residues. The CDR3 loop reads CAWAGNVNQPQHF. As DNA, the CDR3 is TGTGCCTGGGCAGGGAATGTCAATCAGCCCCAGCATTTT. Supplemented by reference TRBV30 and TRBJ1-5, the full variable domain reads SQTIHQWPATLVQPVGSPLSLECTVEGTSNPNLYWYRQAAGRGLQLLFYSVGIGQISSEVPQNLSASRPQDRQFILSSKKLLLSDSGFYLCAWAGNVNQPQHFGDGTRLSIL.

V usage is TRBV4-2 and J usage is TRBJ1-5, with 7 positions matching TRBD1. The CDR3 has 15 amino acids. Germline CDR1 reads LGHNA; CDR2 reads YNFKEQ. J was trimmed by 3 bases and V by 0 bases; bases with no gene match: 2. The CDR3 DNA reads TGTGCCAGCAGCCAAGATGGGACAGCCAATCAGCCCCAGCATTTT. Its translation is CASSQDGTANQPQHF.

CDR3: CASSGERGFTDTQYF. The CDR3 bases are TGCGCCAGCAGCGGGGAGCGGGGCTTCACAGATACGCAGTATTTT. The chain has TRBV5-1 and TRBJ2-3, with 7 bases that match TRBD2. The V gene's germline CDR1 is SGHRS and CDR2 YFSETQ. Trimming at V came to 4 bases and at J to 2 bases, leaving 7 bases not matched to a gene. This CDR3 region has 15 residues.

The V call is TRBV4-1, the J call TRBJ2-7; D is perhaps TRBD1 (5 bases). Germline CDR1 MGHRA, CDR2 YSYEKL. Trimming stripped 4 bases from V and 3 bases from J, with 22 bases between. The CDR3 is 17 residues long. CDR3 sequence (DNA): TGCGCCAGCAGCCCCTCCAAACAGGAGCAGGTCAGCTACGAGCAGTACTTC. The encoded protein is CASSPSKQEQVSYEQYF.

As DNA, the CDR3 is TGTGCCAGCAGTAGACCGAGGGGGTACAATGAGCAGTTCTTC. Residues: CASSRPRGYNEQFF. J is TRBJ2-1 and V is TRBV11-2; a possible D gene is TRBD1 (6 bases). V lost 6 bases and J lost 4, with 13 bases in between. Germline V CDR1 and CDR2: SGHAT, FQNNGV. CDR3 length: 14 amino acids.